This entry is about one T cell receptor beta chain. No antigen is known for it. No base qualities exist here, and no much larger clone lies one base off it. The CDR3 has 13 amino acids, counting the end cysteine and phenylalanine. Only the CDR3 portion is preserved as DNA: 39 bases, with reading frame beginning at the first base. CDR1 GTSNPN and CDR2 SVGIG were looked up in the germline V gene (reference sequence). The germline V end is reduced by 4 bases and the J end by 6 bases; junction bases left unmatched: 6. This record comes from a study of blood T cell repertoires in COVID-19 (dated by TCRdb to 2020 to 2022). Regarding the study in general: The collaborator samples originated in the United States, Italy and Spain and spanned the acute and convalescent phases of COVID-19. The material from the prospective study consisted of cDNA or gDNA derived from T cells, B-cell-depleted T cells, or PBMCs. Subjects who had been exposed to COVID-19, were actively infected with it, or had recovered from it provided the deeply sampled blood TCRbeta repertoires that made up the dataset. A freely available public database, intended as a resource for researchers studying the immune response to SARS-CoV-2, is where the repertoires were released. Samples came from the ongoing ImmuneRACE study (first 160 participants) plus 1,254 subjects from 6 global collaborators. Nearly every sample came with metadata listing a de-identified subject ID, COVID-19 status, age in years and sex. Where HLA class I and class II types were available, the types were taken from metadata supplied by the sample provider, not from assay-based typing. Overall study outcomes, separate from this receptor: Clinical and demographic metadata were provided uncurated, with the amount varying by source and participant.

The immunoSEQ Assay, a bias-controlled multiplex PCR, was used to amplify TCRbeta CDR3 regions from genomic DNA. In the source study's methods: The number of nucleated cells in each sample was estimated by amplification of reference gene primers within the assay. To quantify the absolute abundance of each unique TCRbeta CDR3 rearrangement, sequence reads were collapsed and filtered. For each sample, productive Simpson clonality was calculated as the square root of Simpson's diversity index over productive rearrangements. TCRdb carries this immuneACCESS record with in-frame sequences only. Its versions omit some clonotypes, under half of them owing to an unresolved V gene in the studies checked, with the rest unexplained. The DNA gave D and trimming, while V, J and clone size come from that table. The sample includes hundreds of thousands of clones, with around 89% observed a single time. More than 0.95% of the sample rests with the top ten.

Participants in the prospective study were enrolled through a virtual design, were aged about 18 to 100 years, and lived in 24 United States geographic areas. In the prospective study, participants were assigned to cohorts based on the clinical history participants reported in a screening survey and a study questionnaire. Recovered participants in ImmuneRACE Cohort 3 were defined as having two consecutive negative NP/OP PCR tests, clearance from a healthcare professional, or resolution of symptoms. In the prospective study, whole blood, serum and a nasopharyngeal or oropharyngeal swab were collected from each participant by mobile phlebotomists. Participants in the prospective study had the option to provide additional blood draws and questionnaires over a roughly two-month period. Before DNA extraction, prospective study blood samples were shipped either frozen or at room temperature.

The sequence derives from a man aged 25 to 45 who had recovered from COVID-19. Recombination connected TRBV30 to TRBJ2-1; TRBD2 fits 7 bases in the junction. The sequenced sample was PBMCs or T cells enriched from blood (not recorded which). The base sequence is TGTGCCTGGAACCTGGGGGGGGGCAATGAGCAGTTCTTC. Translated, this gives CAWNLGGGNEQFF.